This T cell receptor (beta chain) was captured in a study of T cell responses to AZD1222 COVID-19 vaccine. The J segment lost 0 bases and the V segment lost 2 bases, leaving 5 bases of the junction unmatched. Germline CDR1 SGHNT, CDR2 YYREEE (reference sequence). The CDR3 has 16 residues. Sequencing was performed with immunoSEQ multiplex PCR; in TCRdb, only in-frame clones are kept and a portion is missing. The sample includes tens of thousands of clones, 85% to 90% seen only once; the top ten take roughly 4.3%. Sequencing used peripheral blood, obtained on day 0 of MenACWY control vaccination. V is TRBV5-4 and J is TRBJ2-7, with TRBD2 matching over 10 bases. This receptor was identified in an adult in good health. In DNA form, the CDR3 reads TGTGCCAGCAGCTTAGGGACTAGCGACCCCTCCTACGAGCAGTACTTC. Translated, it gives CASSLGTSDPSYEQYF. The variable domain in full, with the rest retrieved from reference TRBV5-4 and TRBJ2-7, is ETGVTQSPTHLIKTRGQQVTLRCSSQSGHNTVSWYQQALGQGPQFIFQYYREEENGRGNFPPRFSGLQFPNYSSELNVNALELDDSALYLCASSLGTSDPSYEQYFGPGTRLTVT.